Described below is a single TCR beta chain sequence and its context. This specimen comes from a study of identical twins. TCRdb recomputed calls from the 5' RACE reads with MiXCR, one row per CDR3 protein. This table holds 1,800,000 or so distinct CDR3 sequences, 32% found once. CDR1 MNHEY and CDR2 SMNVEV come from the germline V gene (reference sequence). There are 15 residues in the CDR3. The V gene lost 5 bases and the J gene lost 7 bases, with 17 bases spanning the gap. The rearrangement links TRBV27 to TRBJ2-2; D assignment may be TRBD1 or TRBD2 (6 bases each). The sequence was obtained from a newborn girl in good health. Specimen: cord blood. The DNA for the CDR3 is TGTGCCAGCAGTCTGAACCCGAGGGGGGTCGGGGAGCTGTTTTTT. Translation gives CASSLNPRGVGELFF.